The source of this T cell receptor (beta chain) is a study of T cells after somatic rescue of genetic block. The method was immunoSEQ multiplex PCR; TCRdb's version includes in-frame clones alone and lacks a portion of them. This sample has tens of thousands of clones, with about 96% found just once. The CDR3 length is 17 residues. V dropped 4 bases and J dropped 6 bases, with 22 bases sitting between them. The sequencing input was peripheral blood mononuclear cells (PBMCs). The clonotype was recovered from a child younger than two. The chain combines TRBV23-1 with TRBJ1-5; possibly TRBD1 for D (6 bases). TRBV23-1 is an ORF for which the function is uncertain. CDR3 bases: TGCGCCAGCAGTCGAGCCATTCGACAGGCAAAATTTCAGCCCCAGCATTTT. This sequence encodes CASSRAIRQAKFQPQHF.